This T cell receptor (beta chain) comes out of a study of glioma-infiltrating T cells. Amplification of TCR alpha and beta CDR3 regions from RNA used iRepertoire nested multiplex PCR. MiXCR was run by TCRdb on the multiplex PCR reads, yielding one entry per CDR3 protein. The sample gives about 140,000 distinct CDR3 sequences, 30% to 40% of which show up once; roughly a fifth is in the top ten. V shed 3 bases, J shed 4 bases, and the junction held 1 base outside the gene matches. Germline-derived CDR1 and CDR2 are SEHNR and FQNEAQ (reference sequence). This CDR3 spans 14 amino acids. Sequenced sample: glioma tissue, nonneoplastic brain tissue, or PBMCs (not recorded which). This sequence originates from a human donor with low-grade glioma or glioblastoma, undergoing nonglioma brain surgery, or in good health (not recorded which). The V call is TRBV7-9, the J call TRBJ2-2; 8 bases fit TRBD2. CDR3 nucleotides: TGTGCCAGCAGCTTTCTAGCGGGCACCGGGGAGCTGTTTTTT. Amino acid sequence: CASSFLAGTGELFF.